This TCR beta chain stems from a study of cytomegalovirus exposure and HLA in healthy donors. CDR3 length equals 15 residues. Germline trimming cut 2 bases from V and 1 base from J; bases unmatched to any gene: 3. Germline CDR1 SGHAT, CDR2 FQNNGV. A multiplex PCR was run with 60 Vbeta primers and 13 Jbeta primers. Sequenced by immunoSEQ multiplex PCR; TCRdb stores in-frame clones only, minus some. The repertoire holds under 250,000 clones, with around 80% as singletons. The V call is TRBV11-2, the J call TRBJ2-7, with 9 bases fitting TRBD2. The sequence derives from a boy aged 2 to 10 in good health and CMV-seronegative. What was sequenced was PBMCs. CDR3 DNA sequence: TGTGCCAGCAGCTTAATAGCGGGAGAGTCCTACGAGCAGTACTTC. It codes for CASSLIAGESYEQYF.